This T cell receptor (beta chain) comes out of a study of shared clonotypes between healthy human individuals. Across the whole study: Per donor, three plates held CD4 naive cells, three held CD4 memory, two held CD8 naive and one held CD8 memory. Study-level results: In contrast to clonotypes shared by all four donors, non-shared clonotypes had lower generation probabilities.

It was CD45RO-negative cells, positively selected for CCR7, that made up naive CD8 cells, with terminally differentiated effector memory CD45RA+ cells excluded. Nashville, Tennessee was home to all donors, each a Caucasian adult. This clone has a single count. Its antigen is undetermined. Original data processing: Owing to the provision of junction-only sequences devoid of quality scores by immunoSEQ, filtering differed. Measured with immunoSEQ multiplex PCR; TCRdb has only the in-frame clones, and not every one. The DNA gave D and trimming, while V, J and clone size come from that table. Of millions of clones listed, over 85% are singletons. V shed 5 bases and J shed 8 bases, with 10 bases lying between them. Germline V lookup: CDR1 SEHNR, CDR2 FQNEAQ (reference sequence). This CDR3 contains 12 residues.

The TCR was taken from a man aged 18 to 29 in good health. Material: naive CD8+ T cells sorted from blood. The rearrangement uses TRBV7-9 and TRBJ2-1, with unresolved D. CDR3 sequence reads: CASSPDTYEQFF. The CDR3 nucleotides read TGTGCCAGCAGCCCCGATACCTATGAGCAGTTCTTC.